This TCR beta chain stems from a study of control samples from healthy donors and cancer patients. Comments on this clone: The junction does not match germline at one end; this may be a read error.

Sequencing was performed with immunoSEQ multiplex PCR; in TCRdb, only in-frame clones are kept and a portion is missing. The sample includes about 80,000 clones, about 79% of them seen just once. The CDR3 length is 11 residues. Per the germline V gene, CDR1 is MNHEY and CDR2 is SMNVEV (reference sequence). This chain joins TRBV27 and TRBJ2-1, with 11 bases identical to TRBD1. The specimen was PBMCs. This clonotype was sampled from a man aged 55 to 70 with head and neck cancer. The DNA of the CDR3 is TGTGCCAGCAGTTTGGACAGGGGGCTCGTCTTC. This codes for CASSLDRGLVF.